What follows describes a single T cell receptor (beta chain). The sample is drawn from a study of T cell responses to AZD1222 COVID-19 vaccine. Study details: Second-dose groups at about 4 or about 12 weeks were pooled.

The CDR3 contains 14 residues. J was trimmed by 11 bases and V by 0 bases; bases with no gene match: 9. Germline CDR1 is MGHRA and CDR2 is YSYEKL. TCRdb keeps only in-frame clones here, not all; method: immunoSEQ multiplex PCR. This sample has 110,000 to 150,000 clones, with about 93% found just once. Sequenced material: peripheral blood, taken on day 0 of AZD1222 vaccination. This sequence originates from an adult in good health. The chain combines TRBV4-1 with TRBJ1-2; TRBD1 aligns across 7 bases. The CDR3 sequence is CASSQEGGQKWYTF. The CDR3 DNA sequence: TGCGCCAGCAGCCAAGAAGGGGGCCAGAAATGGTACACCTTC.